The clone carrying this T cell receptor beta chain was counted at least ten times. Indicated time point: sample taken at primary tumor resection. Unsorted whole RNA from tumor, nontumor lung or frozen PBMC underwent sequencing. The donors were some 70 patients with non-small cell lung cancer that was early-stage and untreated. This sample was taken from a study of spatial heterogeneity in lung cancer. Study context: TCR and UMI combinations that were unique each appeared, on average, more than ten times in raw reads.

J lost 2 bases, V lost 4 bases, and 14 bases had no gene match. Looked up from germline, CDR1 is MNHEY and CDR2 is SVGEGT. The length of the CDR3 is 18 residues. TCRdb re-derived calls from the 5' RACE reads in MiXCR, one entry per CDR3 protein. The repertoire holds 8,500 to 14,000 distinct CDR3 sequences, with nearly 4% as singletons. This sample comprised normal lung tissue next to the tumor, obtained at surgery. The TCR was taken from a male donor with early-stage non-small cell lung cancer. V is TRBV6-2 or TRBV6-3 and J is TRBJ1-2; 9 bases map to TRBD1. CDR3: CASSSGSQWTGDNYGYTF. For the CDR3, the DNA is TGTGCCAGCAGTTCCGGGTCGCAATGGACAGGGGACAACTATGGCTACACCTTC.